Presented here are 10 T cell receptor beta chains from one specimen sequenced in a study of blood T cell repertoires in COVID-19. Repertoires were generated with immunoSEQ multiplex PCR, while TCRdb's copy carries only in-frame clones and drops some. The table shows roughly 15,000 clones, with roughly 89% occurring only once. Sequenced: peripheral blood. The receptor set was obtained from a man aged 45 to 65 with active COVID-19.

V gene TRBV11-2 combines with J gene TRBJ1-1; the D gene is possibly TRBD1 (6 bases). There are 15 residues in the CDR3. CDR1 and CDR2 (germline): SGHAT, FQNNGV. V lost 3 bases and J lost 1, with 12 bases in between. The CDR3 nucleotides are TGTGCCAGCAGCTTCGGTACAGGGACGAACACTGAAGCTTTCTTT. Its translation: CASSFGTGTNTEAFF.

The genes are TRBV3-1 (or the pseudogene TRBV3-2) and TRBJ2-2; TRBD1 matches at 7 bases. Germline assignment: CDR1 LGHDT and CDR2 YNNKEL (reference sequence). Trimming took 3 bases from V and 6 from J; bases not matched to a gene: 1. The CDR3 extends over 13 amino acids. Here the CDR3 reads CASSHGTAGELFF. The CDR3 DNA reads as TGTGCCAGCAGCCACGGGACAGCCGGGGAGCTGTTTTTT.

This clone has only one observation. The rearrangement joins TRBV13 to TRBJ2-1, with no clear D. Trimming took off 4 bases at V and 6 bases at J, with 10 bases between the two ends. The CDR3 has 13 residues. Germline V gives CDR1 PRHDT, CDR2 FYEKMQ (reference sequence). The CDR3: CASSSNAVNEQFF. The CDR3 nucleotides read TGTGCCAGCAGCTCTAACGCTGTCAATGAGCAGTTCTTC.

This rearrangement joins TRBV5-6 to TRBJ2-7; no clear D. The CDR3 spans 13 residues. The ends were cut back, 0 bases at V and 3 bases at J, with 7 bases in the middle. CDR1 SGHDT and CDR2 YYEEEE come from the germline V gene. CDR3 coding DNA: TGTGCCAGCAGCTTGGCTTTCAGCTACGAGCAGTACTTC. Its protein is CASSLAFSYEQYF.

V is TRBV19 and J is TRBJ1-5; D remains unclear. Trimming shortened V by 3 bases and J by 3 bases, and 9 bases separated the two germline ends. Germline values: CDR1 LNHDA, CDR2 SQIVND (reference sequence). CDR3 length: 14 amino acids. The CDR3, as DNA: TGTGCCAGTAGTATGGGCAGCCCCAATCAGCCCCAGCATTTT. Its protein product is CASSMGSPNQPQHF.

V and J are TRBV29-1 and TRBJ2-7; the match to TRBD1 covers 10 bases. J gave up 2 bases and V 4 bases, and 5 bases lay outside the gene matches. This CDR3 is 14 amino acids long. Germline V gives CDR1 SQVTM, CDR2 ANQGSEA. The CDR3 DNA reads TGCAGCGTTGGGGGACAGGGGCTACCCTACGAGCAGTACTTC. Translating gives CSVGGQGLPYEQYF.

The genes are TRBV4-1 and TRBJ1-1; D remains unclear. This CDR3 is 16 amino acids long. V was clipped by 1 base and J by 1 base, with 13 bases between them. Germline CDR1 is MGHRA and CDR2 is YSYEKL. For the CDR3, the DNA is TGCGCCAGCAGCCAAGTGACTCTCGGGAAGAACACTGAAGCTTTCTTT. Translating gives CASSQVTLGKNTEAFF.

This chain joins TRBV28 and TRBJ2-3; 7 bases align to TRBD2. The CDR3 sequence is 14 residues long. Germline V gene data show CDR1 as MDHEN and CDR2 as SYDVKM. J lost 4 bases, V lost 2 bases, and 3 bases had no gene match. The CDR3 DNA follows: TGTGCCAGCAGTTTAACGGCGGGAGCAGATACGCAGTATTTT. Protein sequence: CASSLTAGADTQYF.

This rearrangement joins TRBV5-6 to TRBJ2-1; no clear D. V shed 0 bases and J shed 7 bases, with 8 bases lying between them. The CDR3 totals 13 residues. From germline, CDR1 is SGHDT and CDR2 YYEEEE. The CDR3 loop is CASSLELTNEQFF. CDR3 in DNA: TGTGCCAGCAGCTTGGAACTAACGAATGAGCAGTTCTTC.

J is TRBJ1-1 and V is TRBV28; 7 nucleotides line up with TRBD1. Germline-derived CDR1 and CDR2 are MDHEN and SYDVKM. Trimming cost V 5 bases and J 2 bases; bases outside gene matches: 11. This CDR3 contains 16 residues. Here the CDR3 reads CASSGAGGFPNTEAFF. The DNA for the CDR3 is TGTGCCAGCAGTGGCGCAGGGGGTTTTCCTAACACTGAAGCTTTCTTT. The full variable domain, with the rest looked up from reference TRBV28 and TRBJ1-1, is DVKVTQSSRYLVKRTGEKVFLECVQDMDHENMFWYRQDPGLGLRLIYFSYDVKMKEKGDIPEGYSVSREKKERFSLILESASTNQTSMYLCASSGAGGFPNTEAFFGQGTRLTVV.